A selection of T cell receptor beta chains follows, all from one sample in a study of blood T cell repertoires in COVID-19. Assay: immunoSEQ multiplex PCR; the TCRdb copy retains only in-frame clones and omits some. The sample includes approximately 260,000 clones, around 82% of them seen just once. The material sequenced was peripheral blood. Every receptor here comes from a human donor in a cohort sampled during active COVID-19. CDR3s include the opening cysteine and the closing phenylalanine or tryptophan. The D gene is left open where the match is weak. Size values are once, few and many counts, or a class for expanded clones, and some rows have none.

d_gene,abundance,v_gene,j_gene,CDR3nt,CDR3aa
-,-,TRBV10-1,TRBJ2-3,TGCGCCAGCAGTGATAGACAGTGGAGCACAGATACGCAGTATTTT,CASSDRQWSTDTQYF
TRBD1,once,TRBV28,TRBJ1-2,TGTGCCAGCAGAGGGGGCAATTGGGGTTATGGCTACACCTTC,CASRGGNWGYGYTF
-,once,TRBV15,TRBJ2-5,TGTGCCACCAGCTCCAGTCTCCCCCAGGAGACCCAGTACTTC,CATSSSLPQETQYF
-,-,TRBV5-5,TRBJ2-3,TGTGCCAGCAGCATTGGGACTTACACAGATACGCAGTATTTT,CASSIGTYTDTQYF
-,-,TRBV11-2,TRBJ2-7,TGTGCCAGCAGCCCCTGGGACAACTACGAGCAGTACTTC,CASSPWDNYEQYF
-,-,TRBV15,TRBJ2-5,TGTGCCACCAGCAGAGTCGGAGGGGGCCGTGAGACCCAGTACTTC,CATSRVGGGRETQYF
TRBD1,-,TRBV6-6,TRBJ2-3,TGTGCCAGCAGGCGACAGGGGGCGAGAACTAGCACAGATACGCAGTATTTT,CASRRQGARTSTDTQYF
-,once,TRBV5-6,TRBJ2-7,TGTGCCAGCAGCGCGGGGCTCTACAGACCCTACGAGCAGTACTTC,CASSAGLYRPYEQYF
TRBD1,-,TRBV6-2/TRBV6-3,TRBJ1-1,TGTGCCAGCAGCCCCTCGACAGGGGCGAACACTGAAGCTTTCTTT,CASSPSTGANTEAFF
-,-,TRBV3-1/TRBV3-2,TRBJ1-3,TGTGCCAGCAGCTCGCGGACACAACGATCCTCTGGAAACACCATATATTTT,CASSSRTQRSSGNTIYF